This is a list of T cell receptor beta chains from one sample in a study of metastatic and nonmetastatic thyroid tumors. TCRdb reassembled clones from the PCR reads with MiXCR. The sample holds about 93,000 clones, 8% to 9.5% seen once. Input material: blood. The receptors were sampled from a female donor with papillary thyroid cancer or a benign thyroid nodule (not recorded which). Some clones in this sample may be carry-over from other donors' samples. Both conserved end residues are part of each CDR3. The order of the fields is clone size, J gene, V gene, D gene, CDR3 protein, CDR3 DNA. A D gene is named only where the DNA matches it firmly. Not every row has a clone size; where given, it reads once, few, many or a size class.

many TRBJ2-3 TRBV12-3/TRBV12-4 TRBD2 CASSSLAGGPGTDTQYF TGTGCCAGCAGTTCCCTAGCGGGGGGGCCGGGCACAGATACGCAGTATTTT
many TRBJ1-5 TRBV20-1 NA CSARTGRDQPQHF TGCAGTGCTCGAACAGGGCGGGATCAGCCCCAGCATTTT
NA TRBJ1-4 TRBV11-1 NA CASSGDGTTNEELFF TGTGCCAGCAGCGGGGACGGTACAACTAATGAAGAACTGTTTTTT
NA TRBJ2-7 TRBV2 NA CASSFGKLSTVYEQYF TGTGCCAGCAGTTTCGGGAAGCTGTCCACGGTCTACGAGCAGTACTTC
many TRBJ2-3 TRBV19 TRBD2 CATMLAGGPDTQYF TGTGCCACCATGCTAGCGGGGGGCCCAGATACGCAGTATTTT
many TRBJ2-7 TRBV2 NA CASGGMGEQYF TGTGCCAGCGGGGGAATGGGCGAGCAGTACTTC
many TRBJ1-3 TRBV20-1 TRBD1 CSARTGGNGNTIYF TGCAGTGCTAGGACAGGGGGCAATGGAAACACCATATATTTT
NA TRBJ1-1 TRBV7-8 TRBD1 CASSWEGARNTEAFF TGTGCCAGCAGCTGGGAGGGGGCCAGGAACACTGAAGCTTTCTTT
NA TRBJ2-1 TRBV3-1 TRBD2 CASSQEPRGGKNEQFF TGTGCCAGCAGCCAAGAACCGAGGGGAGGGAAGAATGAGCAGTTCTTC
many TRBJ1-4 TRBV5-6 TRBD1 CASSLQGAGEKLFF TGTGCCAGCAGCCTACAGGGGGCCGGTGAAAAACTGTTTTTT
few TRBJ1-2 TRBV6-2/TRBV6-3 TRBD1 CASSYDLTGVRIDGYTF TGTGCCAGCAGTTATGACCTCACAGGGGTAAGAATTGATGGCTACACCTTC
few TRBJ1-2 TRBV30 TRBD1 CAWKGQGGNYGYTF TGTGCCTGGAAGGGACAGGGAGGGAACTATGGCTACACCTTC
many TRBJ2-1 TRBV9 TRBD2 CASSVIAGGYNEQFF TGTGCCAGCAGCGTTATAGCGGGGGGCTACAATGAGCAGTTCTTC
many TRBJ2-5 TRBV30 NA CAWSALRDGETQYF TGTGCCTGGAGTGCTTTGCGGGACGGAGAGACCCAGTACTTC
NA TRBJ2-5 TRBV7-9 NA CASSGAGYRETQYF TGTGCCAGCAGCGGCGCTGGGTACCGAGAGACCCAGTACTTC
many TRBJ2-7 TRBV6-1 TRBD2 CASSWTSGVHEQYF TGTGCCAGCAGTTGGACTAGCGGGGTTCACGAGCAGTACTTC
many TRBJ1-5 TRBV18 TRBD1 CASSKRTGGNQPQHF TGTGCCAGCTCAAAACGGACAGGGGGCAATCAGCCCCAGCATTTT
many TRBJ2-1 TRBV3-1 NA CASSQEWGRNEQFF TGTGCCAGCAGCCAAGAGTGGGGGCGGAATGAGCAGTTCTTC
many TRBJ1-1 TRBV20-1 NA CSARAAADEAFF TGCAGTGCTAGAGCCGCTGCGGACGAAGCTTTCTTT
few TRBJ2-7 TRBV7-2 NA CASSLGLSSYEQYF TGTGCCAGCAGCTTAGGGTTAAGCTCCTACGAGCAGTACTTC
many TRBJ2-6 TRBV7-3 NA CASSLRGGLGSGANVLTF TGTGCCAGCAGCCTAAGGGGGGGCTTGGGCTCTGGGGCCAACGTCCTGACTTTC
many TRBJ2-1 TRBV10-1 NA CASSEPGGPVEQFF TGCGCCAGCAGTGAACCCGGGGGGCCGGTTGAGCAGTTCTTC